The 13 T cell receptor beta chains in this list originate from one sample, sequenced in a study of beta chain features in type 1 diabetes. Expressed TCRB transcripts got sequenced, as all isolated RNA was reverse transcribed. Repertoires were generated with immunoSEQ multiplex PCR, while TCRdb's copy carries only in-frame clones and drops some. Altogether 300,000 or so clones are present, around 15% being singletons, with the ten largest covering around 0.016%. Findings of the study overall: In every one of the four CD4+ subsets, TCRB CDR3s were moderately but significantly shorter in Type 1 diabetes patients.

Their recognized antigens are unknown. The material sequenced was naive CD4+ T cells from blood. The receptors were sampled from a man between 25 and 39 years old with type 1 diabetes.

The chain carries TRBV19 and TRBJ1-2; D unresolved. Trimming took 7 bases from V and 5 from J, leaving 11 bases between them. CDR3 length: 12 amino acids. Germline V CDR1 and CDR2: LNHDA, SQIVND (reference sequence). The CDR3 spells CASTKEEYGYTF. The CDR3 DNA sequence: TGTGCCAGTACCAAGGAGGAGTATGGCTACACCTTC.

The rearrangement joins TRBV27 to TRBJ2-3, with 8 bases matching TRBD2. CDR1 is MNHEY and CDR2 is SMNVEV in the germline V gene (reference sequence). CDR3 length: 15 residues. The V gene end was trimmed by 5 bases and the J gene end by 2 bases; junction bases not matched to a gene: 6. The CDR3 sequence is CASSNSGALTDTQYF. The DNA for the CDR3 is TGTGCCAGCAGTAATAGCGGGGCCCTCACAGATACGCAGTATTTT.

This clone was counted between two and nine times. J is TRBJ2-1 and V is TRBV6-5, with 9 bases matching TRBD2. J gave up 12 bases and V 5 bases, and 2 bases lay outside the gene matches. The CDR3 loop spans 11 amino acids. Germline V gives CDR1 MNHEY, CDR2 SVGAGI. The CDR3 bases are TGTGCCAGCAGTGGGCGGGGGGGGCAGTTCTTC. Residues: CASSGRGGQFF.

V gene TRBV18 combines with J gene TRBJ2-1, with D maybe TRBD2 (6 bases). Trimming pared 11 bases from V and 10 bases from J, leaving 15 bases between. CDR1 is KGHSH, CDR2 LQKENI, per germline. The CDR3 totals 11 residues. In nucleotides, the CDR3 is TGTGCCGGGACTTCGATGAGAGAGCAGTTCTTC. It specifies CAGTSMREQFF. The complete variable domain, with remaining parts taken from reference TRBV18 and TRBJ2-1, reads NAGVMQNPRHLVRRRGQEARLRCSPMKGHSHVYWYRQLPEEGLKFMVYLQKENIIDESGMPKERFSAEFPKEGPSILRIQQVVRGDSAAYFCAGTSMREQFFGPGTRLTVL.

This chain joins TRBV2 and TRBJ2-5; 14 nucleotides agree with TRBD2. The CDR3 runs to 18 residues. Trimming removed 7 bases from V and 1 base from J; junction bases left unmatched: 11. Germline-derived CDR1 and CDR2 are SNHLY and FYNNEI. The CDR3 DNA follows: TGTGCCAGCATGTTGGGACTAGCGGGAGTGTCACCCCAAGAGACCCAGTACTTC. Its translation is CASMLGLAGVSPQETQYF.

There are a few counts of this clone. The CDR3: CASSARSGGIYNEQFF. Written as DNA, the CDR3 is TGTGCCAGCAGTGCTCGCAGCGGGGGCATCTACAATGAGCAGTTCTTC. The chain couples TRBV25-1 to TRBJ2-1, with TRBD2 identical over 8 bases. The germline V gene encodes CDR1 MGHDK and CDR2 SYGVNS. V dropped 4 bases and J dropped 3; count of bases not matched to a gene: 8. This CDR3 has 16 residues. Together with reference TRBV25-1 and TRBJ2-1, the CDR3 gives the full variable domain: EADIYQTPRYLVIGTGKKITLECSQTMGHDKMYWYQQDPGMELHLIHYSYGVNSTEKGDLSSESTVSRIRTEHFPLTLESARPSHTSQYLCASSARSGGIYNEQFFGPGTRLTVL.

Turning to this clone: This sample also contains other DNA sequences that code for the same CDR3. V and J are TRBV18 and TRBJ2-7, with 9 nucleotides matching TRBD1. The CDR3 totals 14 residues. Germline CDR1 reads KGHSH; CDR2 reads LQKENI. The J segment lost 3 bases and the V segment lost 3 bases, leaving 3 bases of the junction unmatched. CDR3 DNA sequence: TGTGCCAGCTCACCTGGACAGGGGTTCTACGAGCAGTACTTC. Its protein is CASSPGQGFYEQYF. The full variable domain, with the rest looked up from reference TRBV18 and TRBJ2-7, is NAGVMQNPRHLVRRRGQEARLRCSPMKGHSHVYWYRQLPEEGLKFMVYLQKENIIDESGMPKERFSAEFPKEGPSILRIQQVVRGDSAAYFCASSPGQGFYEQYFGPGTRLTVT.

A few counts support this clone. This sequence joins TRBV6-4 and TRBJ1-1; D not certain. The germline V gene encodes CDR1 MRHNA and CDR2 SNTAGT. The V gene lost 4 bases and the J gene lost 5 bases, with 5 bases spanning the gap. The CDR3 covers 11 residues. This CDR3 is CASSAGTEAFF. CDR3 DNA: TGTGCCAGCAGTGCGGGTACTGAAGCTTTCTTT.

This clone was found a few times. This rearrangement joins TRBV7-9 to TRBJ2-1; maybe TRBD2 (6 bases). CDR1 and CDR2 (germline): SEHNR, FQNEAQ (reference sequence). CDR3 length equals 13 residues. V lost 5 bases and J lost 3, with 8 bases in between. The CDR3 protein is CASSPRDYNEQFF. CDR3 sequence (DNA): TGTGCCAGCAGCCCGCGGGACTACAATGAGCAGTTCTTC.

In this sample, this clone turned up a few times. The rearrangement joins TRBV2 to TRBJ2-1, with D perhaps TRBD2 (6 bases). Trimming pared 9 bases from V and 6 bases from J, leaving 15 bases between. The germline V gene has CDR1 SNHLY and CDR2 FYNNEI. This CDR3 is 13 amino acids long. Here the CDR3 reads CASIRSGVNEQFF. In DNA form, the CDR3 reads TGTGCCAGTATTAGATCGGGGGTCAATGAGCAGTTCTTC.

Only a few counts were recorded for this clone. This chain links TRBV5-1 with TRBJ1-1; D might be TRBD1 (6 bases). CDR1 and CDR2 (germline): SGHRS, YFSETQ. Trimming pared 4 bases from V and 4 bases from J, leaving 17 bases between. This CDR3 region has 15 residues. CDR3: CASSSTGPLATEAFF. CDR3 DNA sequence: TGCGCCAGCAGCAGTACAGGGCCCCTGGCCACTGAAGCTTTCTTT.

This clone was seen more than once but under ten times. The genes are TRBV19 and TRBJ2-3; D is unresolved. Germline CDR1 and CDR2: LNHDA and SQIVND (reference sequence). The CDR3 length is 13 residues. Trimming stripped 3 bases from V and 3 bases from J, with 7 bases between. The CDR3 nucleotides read TGTGCCAGTAGTATGCCCCAGACAGATACGCAGTATTTT. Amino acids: CASSMPQTDTQYF.

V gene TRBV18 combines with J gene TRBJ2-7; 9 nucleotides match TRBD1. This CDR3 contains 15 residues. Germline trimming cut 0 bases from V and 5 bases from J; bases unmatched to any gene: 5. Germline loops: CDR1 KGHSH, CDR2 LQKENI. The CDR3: CASSPPGQGPNEQYF. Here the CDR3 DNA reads TGTGCCAGCTCACCACCGGGACAGGGCCCCAACGAGCAGTACTTC.